This TCR beta chain derives from a study of patients and donors after allogeneic stem cell transplantation. Trimming removed 5 bases from V and 6 bases from J; junction bases left unmatched: 4. The V gene's germline CDR1 is SQVTM and CDR2 ANQGSEA. The CDR3 runs 12 residues. In this sample, this clonotype turned up a few times. MiXCR, run by TCRdb on the RT-PCR reads, gives a single entry per CDR3 protein. There are tens of thousands of distinct CDR3 sequences in the sample; under 50% occur only once, and about 64% lies in the top ten. The sequence came from a human donor who was either an allogeneic HSCT recipient or a stem cell or donor lymphocyte infusion donor (not recorded which). It is not recorded whose cells these are; they may come from a transplant donor. Sequenced: blood, either unsorted or a sorted T cell fraction (not recorded which). The chain has TRBV29-1 and TRBJ1-1; 9 bases fit TRBD1. CDR3 DNA sequence: TGCAGCGTTCACCGGGACAGGGCTGAAGCTTTCTTT. Residues: CSVHRDRAEAFF.